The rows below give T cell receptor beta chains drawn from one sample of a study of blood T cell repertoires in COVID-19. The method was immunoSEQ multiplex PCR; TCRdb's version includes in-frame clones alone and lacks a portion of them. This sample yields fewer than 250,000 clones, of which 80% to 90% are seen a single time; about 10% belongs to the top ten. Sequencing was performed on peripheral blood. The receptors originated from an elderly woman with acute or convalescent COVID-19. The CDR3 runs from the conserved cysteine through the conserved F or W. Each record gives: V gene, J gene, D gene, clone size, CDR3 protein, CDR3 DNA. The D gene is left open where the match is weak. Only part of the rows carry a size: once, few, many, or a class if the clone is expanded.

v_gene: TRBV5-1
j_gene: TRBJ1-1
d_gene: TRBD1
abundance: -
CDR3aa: CASSLDRGSYNTEAFF
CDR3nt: TGCGCCAGCAGCTTGGACAGGGGAAGCTACAACACTGAAGCTTTCTTT

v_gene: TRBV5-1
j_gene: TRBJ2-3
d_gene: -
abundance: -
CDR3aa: CASSPSTGDTQYF
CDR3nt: TGCGCCAGCAGCCCTTCGACAGGAGATACGCAGTATTTT

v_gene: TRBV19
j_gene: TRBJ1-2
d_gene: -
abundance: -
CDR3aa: CASSIASAGNDGYTF
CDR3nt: TGTGCCAGTAGTATAGCGTCGGCAGGGAATGATGGCTACACCTTC

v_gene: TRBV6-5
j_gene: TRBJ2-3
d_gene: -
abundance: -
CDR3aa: CASSLKAENPPDTQYF
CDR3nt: TGTGCCAGCAGTTTGAAAGCCGAAAACCCCCCAGATACGCAGTATTTT

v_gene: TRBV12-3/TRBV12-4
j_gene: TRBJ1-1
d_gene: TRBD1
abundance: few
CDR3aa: CASRTGSGTEAFF
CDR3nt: TGTGCCAGCAGGACAGGGAGCGGCACTGAAGCTTTCTTT

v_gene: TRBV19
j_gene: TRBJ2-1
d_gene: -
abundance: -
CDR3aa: CASSIRGGVYNEQFF
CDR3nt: TGTGCCAGTAGTATAAGGGGCGGGGTTTACAATGAGCAGTTCTTC

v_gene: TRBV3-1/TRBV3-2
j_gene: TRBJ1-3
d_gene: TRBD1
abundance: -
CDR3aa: CASSQGTGDPGNTIYF
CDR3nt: TGTGCCAGCAGCCAAGGGACAGGCGACCCCGGAAACACCATATATTTT

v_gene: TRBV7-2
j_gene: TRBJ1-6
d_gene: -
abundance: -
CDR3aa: CASSSGGTSPLHF
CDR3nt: TGTGCCAGCAGCTCGGGGGGTACTTCACCCCTCCACTTT

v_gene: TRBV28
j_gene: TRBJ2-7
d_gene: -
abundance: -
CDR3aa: CASQPPQISYEQYF
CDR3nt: TGTGCCAGCCAACCCCCCCAGATCTCCTACGAGCAGTACTTC

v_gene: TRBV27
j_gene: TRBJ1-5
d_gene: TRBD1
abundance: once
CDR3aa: CASSFGTGDQPQHF
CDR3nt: TGTGCCAGCAGTTTTGGGACAGGGGACCAGCCCCAGCATTTT

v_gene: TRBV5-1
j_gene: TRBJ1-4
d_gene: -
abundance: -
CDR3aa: CASSLLGVNEKLFF
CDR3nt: TGCGCCAGCAGCTTGTTAGGGGTTAATGAAAAACTGTTTTTT

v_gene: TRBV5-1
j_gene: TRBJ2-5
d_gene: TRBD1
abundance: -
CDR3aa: CASHYVPTGAAETQYF
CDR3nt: TGCGCCAGCCACTACGTCCCGACAGGGGCGGCGGAGACCCAGTACTTC

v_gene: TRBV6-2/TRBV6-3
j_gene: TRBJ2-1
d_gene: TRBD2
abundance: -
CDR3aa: CASSYGVGTIYNEQFF
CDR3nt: TGTGCCAGCAGTTACGGAGTCGGGACTATATACAATGAGCAGTTCTTC

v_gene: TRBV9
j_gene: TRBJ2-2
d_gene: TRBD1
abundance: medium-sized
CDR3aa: CASRGPPGQENTGELFF
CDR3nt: TGTGCCAGCAGGGGTCCACCGGGACAGGAGAACACCGGGGAGCTGTTTTTT

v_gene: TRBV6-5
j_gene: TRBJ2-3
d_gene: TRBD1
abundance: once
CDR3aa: CASSYRDRGSPDTQYF
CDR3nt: TGTGCCAGCAGTTACCGGGACAGGGGTTCCCCAGATACGCAGTATTTT

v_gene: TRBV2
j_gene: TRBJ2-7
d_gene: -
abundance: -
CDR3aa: CASSATYEQYF
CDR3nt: TGTGCCAGCAGTGCCACCTACGAGCAGTACTTC

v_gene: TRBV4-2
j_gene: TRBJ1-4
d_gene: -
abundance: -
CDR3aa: CASSQGARGEKLFF
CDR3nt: TGTGCCAGCAGCCAGGGGGCGCGGGGGGAAAAACTGTTTTTT

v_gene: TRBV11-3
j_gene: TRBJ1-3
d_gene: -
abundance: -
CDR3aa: CASSFQNTIYF
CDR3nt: TGTGCCAGCAGCTTCCAGAACACCATATATTTT

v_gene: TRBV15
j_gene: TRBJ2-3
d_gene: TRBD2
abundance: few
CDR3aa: CATSSGLAGDTQYF
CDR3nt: TGTGCCACCAGCAGTGGACTAGCCGGGGATACGCAGTATTTT

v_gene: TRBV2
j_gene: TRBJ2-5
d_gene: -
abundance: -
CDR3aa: CASSDRRTQETQYF
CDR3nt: TGTGCCAGCAGTGACCGGAGGACCCAAGAGACCCAGTACTTC

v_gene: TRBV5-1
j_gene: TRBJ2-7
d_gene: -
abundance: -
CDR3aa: CASSFGGAAAAYEQYF
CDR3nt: TGCGCCAGCAGCTTCGGGGGAGCTGCTGCGGCCTACGAGCAGTACTTC

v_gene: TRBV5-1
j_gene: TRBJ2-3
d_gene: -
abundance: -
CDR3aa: CASSHGNTRATDTQYF
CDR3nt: TGCGCCAGCAGCCACGGGAACACCCGTGCCACAGATACGCAGTATTTT

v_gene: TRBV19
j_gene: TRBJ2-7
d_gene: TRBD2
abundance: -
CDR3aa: CASSPTAGAYEQYF
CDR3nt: TGTGCCAGTAGCCCAACAGCGGGAGCCTACGAGCAGTACTTC

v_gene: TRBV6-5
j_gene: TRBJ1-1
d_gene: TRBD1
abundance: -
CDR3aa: CASRKTGDTEAFF
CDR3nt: TGTGCCAGCAGGAAAACAGGGGACACTGAAGCTTTCTTT

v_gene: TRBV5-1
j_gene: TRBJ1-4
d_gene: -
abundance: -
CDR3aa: CASSLAGGSNEKLFF
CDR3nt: TGCGCCAGCAGCTTGGCGGGGGGTTCTAATGAAAAACTGTTTTTT

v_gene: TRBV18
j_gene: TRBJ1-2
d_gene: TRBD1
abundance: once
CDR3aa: CASSRGTGDGYTF
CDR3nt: TGTGCCAGCTCCCGAGGGACAGGGGACGGCTACACCTTC